This T cell receptor beta chain derives from a study of early T cells in non-severe SARS-CoV-2 infection (dated by TCRdb to the early 2020s). As for the study more broadly: TCR sequencing used bulk RNA from unsorted whole blood, so alpha and beta chains could not be paired. Summary of the overall study and its limitations: VDJdb matching was skewed toward anti-spike CD8 responses, so virus-specific expansions were likely underestimated and private and CD4 specificities were missed.

The library relied on 5' RACE. Sequencing instrument: NextSeq 500. In the TCR library protocol, unique molecular identifiers were attached to individual cDNA molecules to correct for PCR bias and sequencing error. TCR alpha and beta chains were both sequenced, and the abundances of alpha and beta sequences in each sample were closely correlated with each other. In the authors' own workflow: Decombinator V4 was used to annotate TCR sequences for V gene, J gene and CDR3. TCRs were defined as expanded if a significant change between any two time points was detected under a Poisson model with p below 0.0001. TCR abundances were normalised to the total number of TCRs sequenced in each sample and reported as counts per million. A search of VDJdb, accessed on 1 November 2021, was run for TCRs annotated to CMV, EBV and SARS-CoV-2, with TCRs annotated for multiple antigens excluded. TCRdb redid the processing of the public reads, applying fastp at Q25 and MiXCR, and retained in-frame beta chains. Every entry covers one CDR3 protein and lists the most common genes and DNA from its rows. TCRdb assigned the V and J calls; the authors' analysis was not used. The sample profile shows more than 80,000 distinct CDR3 sequences; 15% to 20% of them were found once. Clones ranked in the top ten supply 1.3% of the sample.

The study was a case-control design nested within a healthcare worker cohort in London, UK, with weekly nasopharyngeal swab PCR tests and blood sampling. Healthcare workers were recruited during the week of the UK lockdown, between 23 and 31 March 2020, and followed weekly for up to about 16 weeks. In this sample, this clonotype turned up a few times. Its antigen remains unidentified. Per-base qualities were not stored, and no clone one base away is much larger. The specimen was whole blood. This clonotype originated in an adult who was a healthcare worker with PCR-confirmed SARS-CoV-2 infection or an uninfected control (not recorded which).

Here is the DNA: TGTGCCAGCAGCTCGATGTCGGGCAATTACGAGCAGTACTTC. The encoded protein is CASSSMSGNYEQYF. The rearrangement joined TRBV11-2 to TRBJ2-7; no D segment can be confidently identified. The CDR3 measures 14 amino acids from cysteine to phenylalanine. The sequence is cut down to CDR3 DNA, 42 bases in frame from base 1. From the germline V gene, CDR1 is SGHAT and CDR2 is FQNNGV. V sheds 4 bases and J sheds 4 bases, leaving 14 bases between their ends.